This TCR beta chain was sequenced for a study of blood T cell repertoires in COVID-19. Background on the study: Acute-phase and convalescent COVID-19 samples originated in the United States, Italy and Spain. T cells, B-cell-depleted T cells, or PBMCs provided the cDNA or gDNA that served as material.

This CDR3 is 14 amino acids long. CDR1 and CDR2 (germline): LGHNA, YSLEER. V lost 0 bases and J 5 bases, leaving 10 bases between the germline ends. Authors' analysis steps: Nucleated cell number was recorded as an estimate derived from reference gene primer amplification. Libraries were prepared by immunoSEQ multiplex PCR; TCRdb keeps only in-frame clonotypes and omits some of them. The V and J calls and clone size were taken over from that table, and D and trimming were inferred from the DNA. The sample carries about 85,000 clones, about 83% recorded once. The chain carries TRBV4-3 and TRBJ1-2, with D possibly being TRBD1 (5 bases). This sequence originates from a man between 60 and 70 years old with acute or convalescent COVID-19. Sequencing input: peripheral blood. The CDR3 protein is CASSQDGGGYGYTF. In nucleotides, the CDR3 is TGCGCCAGCAGCCAAGACGGGGGAGGGTATGGCTACACCTTC.